These T cell receptor beta chains were read from a single sample in a study of beta chain features in type 1 diabetes. Clones were sequenced by immunoSEQ multiplex PCR, and TCRdb holds only the in-frame ones, with some missing. This table has approximately 380,000 clones, approximately 15% appearing once. Input material: naive CD4+ T cells from blood. Receptors were obtained from a woman aged 18-29 years in good health. CDR3s include the opening cysteine and the closing phenylalanine or tryptophan. The D gene is left open where the match is weak. Clone size appears in some rows only: once, few, many, or a class for an expanded clone.

d_gene: NA
v_gene: TRBV30
len: 13
abundance: NA
j_gene: TRBJ1-2
CDR3nt: TGTGCCTGGAAGGAATACAGGGAATATGGCTACACCTTC
CDR3aa: CAWKEYREYGYTF

d_gene: NA
v_gene: TRBV28
len: 12
abundance: NA
j_gene: TRBJ2-7
CDR3nt: TGTGCCAGCAGTCGCGGTTTTGGCGAGCAGTACTTC
CDR3aa: CASSRGFGEQYF

d_gene: NA
v_gene: TRBV2
len: 11
abundance: NA
j_gene: TRBJ2-7
CDR3nt: TGTGCCAGCAGTGGGGAGACAGAGCAGTACTTC
CDR3aa: CASSGETEQYF

d_gene: NA
v_gene: TRBV14
len: 13
abundance: few
j_gene: TRBJ2-7
CDR3nt: TGTGCCAGCAGCCAAACCCGGGTAGGCGAGCAGTACTTC
CDR3aa: CASSQTRVGEQYF

d_gene: NA
v_gene: TRBV28
len: 14
abundance: few
j_gene: TRBJ2-2
CDR3nt: TGTGCCAGCAGTTTGGGCGCTTACACCGGGGAGCTGTTTTTT
CDR3aa: CASSLGAYTGELFF

d_gene: NA
v_gene: TRBV29-1
len: 13
abundance: NA
j_gene: TRBJ2-1
CDR3nt: TGCAGCGCCCCAATACAGGGTGCCCATGAGCAGTTCTTC
CDR3aa: CSAPIQGAHEQFF

d_gene: TRBD1
v_gene: TRBV11-1
len: 13
abundance: once
j_gene: TRBJ1-2
CDR3nt: TGTGCCAGCAGCTTTGCACAGGGGAATGGCTACACCTTC
CDR3aa: CASSFAQGNGYTF

d_gene: TRBD1
v_gene: TRBV6-6
len: 14
abundance: NA
j_gene: TRBJ1-2
CDR3nt: TGTGCCAGCAGTTACTCCGACAGGGCCGGTGGCTACACCTTC
CDR3aa: CASSYSDRAGGYTF

d_gene: TRBD2
v_gene: TRBV7-7
len: 15
abundance: NA
j_gene: TRBJ2-1
CDR3nt: TGTGCTAGCAGCTTGGGGACTAGCAGTCACAATGAGCAGTTCTTC
CDR3aa: CASSLGTSSHNEQFF

d_gene: NA
v_gene: TRBV29-1
len: 13
abundance: NA
j_gene: TRBJ1-5
CDR3nt: TGCAGCGCCGGCGGGGGAAACAATCAGCCCCAGCATTTT
CDR3aa: CSAGGGNNQPQHF

d_gene: TRBD1
v_gene: TRBV6-5
len: 14
abundance: few
j_gene: TRBJ1-2
CDR3nt: TGTGCCAGCAGTGGGCTGGGACAGGGCCATGGCTACACCTTC
CDR3aa: CASSGLGQGHGYTF

d_gene: TRBD2
v_gene: TRBV9
len: 14
abundance: NA
j_gene: TRBJ2-7
CDR3nt: TGTGCCAGCAGCATGAGACTAGCGGGAGACGAGCAGTACTTC
CDR3aa: CASSMRLAGDEQYF

d_gene: NA
v_gene: TRBV29-1
len: 13
abundance: NA
j_gene: TRBJ1-2
CDR3nt: TGCAGCGTCCTCTCGACAGGAAACTATGGCTACACCTTC
CDR3aa: CSVLSTGNYGYTF

d_gene: NA
v_gene: TRBV28
len: 17
abundance: few
j_gene: TRBJ2-3
CDR3nt: TGTGCCAGCAGTTTCCAGTTGAGCGGAGTACGAGGGGATACGCAGTATTTT
CDR3aa: CASSFQLSGVRGDTQYF

d_gene: TRBD1
v_gene: TRBV30
len: 17
abundance: few
j_gene: TRBJ2-3
CDR3nt: TGTGCCTGGAGTGTATTGGGGACAGGGGGGATTGAAGATACGCAGTATTTT
CDR3aa: CAWSVLGTGGIEDTQYF

d_gene: TRBD2
v_gene: TRBV7-9
len: 17
abundance: NA
j_gene: TRBJ2-2
CDR3nt: TGTGCCAGCAGCTTGGGACTAGCGGGATATAACACCGGGGAGCTGTTTTTT
CDR3aa: CASSLGLAGYNTGELFF

d_gene: NA
v_gene: TRBV27
len: 13
abundance: few
j_gene: TRBJ2-3
CDR3nt: TGTGCCAGCAGTTTATCGTTAGCGCCAACGCAGTATTTT
CDR3aa: CASSLSLAPTQYF

d_gene: NA
v_gene: TRBV30
len: 10
abundance: NA
j_gene: TRBJ2-5
CDR3nt: TGTGCCTGGGGGCGAGAGACCCAGTACTTC
CDR3aa: CAWGRETQYF

d_gene: NA
v_gene: TRBV7-2
len: 15
abundance: NA
j_gene: TRBJ2-5
CDR3nt: TGTGCCAGCAGCTCGGGACTCCTACACCAAGAGACCCAGTACTTC
CDR3aa: CASSSGLLHQETQYF

d_gene: TRBD1
v_gene: TRBV19
len: 14
abundance: NA
j_gene: TRBJ2-7
CDR3nt: TGTGCCAGTAGCTCCTCAGGGGGCCCCTACGAGCAGTACTTC
CDR3aa: CASSSSGGPYEQYF

d_gene: TRBD2
v_gene: TRBV28
len: 14
abundance: NA
j_gene: TRBJ2-3
CDR3nt: TGTGCCAGCACCCCGGGGGGAAGGGCAGATACGCAGTATTTT
CDR3aa: CASTPGGRADTQYF

d_gene: NA
v_gene: TRBV6-5
len: 13
abundance: NA
j_gene: TRBJ1-5
CDR3nt: TGTGCCAGCAGTTATTACGCGCATCAGCCCCAGCATTTT
CDR3aa: CASSYYAHQPQHF

d_gene: TRBD2
v_gene: TRBV5-1
len: 15
abundance: few
j_gene: TRBJ2-7
CDR3nt: TGCGCCAGCAGCTTGGGGACTAGCCTTGACTACGAGCAGTACTTC
CDR3aa: CASSLGTSLDYEQYF

d_gene: NA
v_gene: TRBV5-1
len: 13
abundance: NA
j_gene: TRBJ2-7
CDR3nt: TGCGCCAGCAGCTTGGTGGCAGGCTACGAGCAGTACTTC
CDR3aa: CASSLVAGYEQYF

d_gene: NA
v_gene: TRBV7-9
len: 16
abundance: few
j_gene: TRBJ2-1
CDR3nt: TGTGCCAGCAGCTTAGTCGGCGGAAGCTCCTACAATGAGCAGTTCTTC
CDR3aa: CASSLVGGSSYNEQFF

d_gene: TRBD2
v_gene: TRBV19
len: 15
abundance: few
j_gene: TRBJ2-1
CDR3nt: TGTGCCAGTAGTATGTTGACTAGCGGGGACAATGAGCAGTTCTTC
CDR3aa: CASSMLTSGDNEQFF

d_gene: TRBD1
v_gene: TRBV7-3
len: 14
abundance: NA
j_gene: TRBJ2-2
CDR3nt: TGTGCCAGCAGCTCCACGGACAGGAGCGGGGAGCTGTTTTTT
CDR3aa: CASSSTDRSGELFF

d_gene: NA
v_gene: TRBV28
len: 13
abundance: few
j_gene: TRBJ1-1
CDR3nt: TGTGCCACCATTGACAGCCCGAGCACTGAAGCTTTCTTT
CDR3aa: CATIDSPSTEAFF

d_gene: TRBD1
v_gene: TRBV30
len: 14
abundance: few
j_gene: TRBJ2-1
CDR3nt: TGTGCCTGGAGTCCCCCGACAGGGGGCAATGAGCAGTTCTTC
CDR3aa: CAWSPPTGGNEQFF

d_gene: TRBD1
v_gene: TRBV29-1
len: 16
abundance: few
j_gene: TRBJ1-2
CDR3nt: TGCAGCGTGACGGCCGGACAGGGAGGTACTAACTATGGCTACACCTTC
CDR3aa: CSVTAGQGGTNYGYTF

d_gene: TRBD2
v_gene: TRBV4-2
len: 16
abundance: NA
j_gene: TRBJ2-5
CDR3nt: TGTGCCAGCAGCCAAGCAGAGCTAGCGGGCCAAGAGACCCAGTACTTC
CDR3aa: CASSQAELAGQETQYF

d_gene: TRBD2
v_gene: TRBV15
len: 16
abundance: few
j_gene: TRBJ2-3
CDR3nt: TGTGCCACCAGCACGCGACTAGCGGGTGTAGGAGATACGCAGTATTTT
CDR3aa: CATSTRLAGVGDTQYF

d_gene: NA
v_gene: TRBV28
len: 11
abundance: NA
j_gene: TRBJ2-5
CDR3nt: TGTGCCGCCAGGGGACGGGAGACCCAGTACTTC
CDR3aa: CAARGRETQYF

d_gene: NA
v_gene: TRBV28
len: 13
abundance: NA
j_gene: TRBJ1-5
CDR3nt: TGTGCCAGCAGGTTCCAGGGAGGTCAGCCCCAGCATTTT
CDR3aa: CASRFQGGQPQHF

d_gene: TRBD2
v_gene: TRBV5-1
len: 16
abundance: NA
j_gene: TRBJ2-2
CDR3nt: TGCGCCAGCAGCTTTCGGCTAGCGGGAGACACCGGGGAGCTGTTTTTT
CDR3aa: CASSFRLAGDTGELFF

d_gene: NA
v_gene: TRBV15
len: 15
abundance: few
j_gene: TRBJ2-1
CDR3nt: TGTGCCACCAGCAGAGACAGGGGAGCGTATAATGAGCAGTTCTTC
CDR3aa: CATSRDRGAYNEQFF

d_gene: TRBD2
v_gene: TRBV28
len: 16
abundance: NA
j_gene: TRBJ2-3
CDR3nt: TGTGCCAGCAGTTCCCAAGTAGCGGGAGGGCTTGATACGCAGTATTTT
CDR3aa: CASSSQVAGGLDTQYF

d_gene: NA
v_gene: TRBV7-3
len: 12
abundance: few
j_gene: TRBJ2-7
CDR3nt: TGTGCCAGCAAAACTAGCTTCCACGAGCAGTACTTC
CDR3aa: CASKTSFHEQYF

d_gene: NA
v_gene: TRBV15
len: 16
abundance: NA
j_gene: TRBJ1-4
CDR3nt: TGTGCCACCAGCAGAGATAAGGGGTTAGGTAATGAAAAACTGTTTTTT
CDR3aa: CATSRDKGLGNEKLFF

d_gene: NA
v_gene: TRBV30
len: 12
abundance: few
j_gene: TRBJ2-1
CDR3nt: TGTGCCTGGAGTGTAACGCCCAGTGAGCAGTTCTTC
CDR3aa: CAWSVTPSEQFF

d_gene: TRBD1
v_gene: TRBV7-9
len: 13
abundance: few
j_gene: TRBJ2-7
CDR3nt: TGTGCCAGCAGACCCGGGACAGGGGCCGAGCAGTACTTC
CDR3aa: CASRPGTGAEQYF

d_gene: TRBD2
v_gene: TRBV20-1
len: 11
abundance: few
j_gene: TRBJ2-1
CDR3nt: TGCAGTGCTTCTCTAGCGGCCAAGCAGTTCTTC
CDR3aa: CSASLAAKQFF

d_gene: NA
v_gene: TRBV27
len: 12
abundance: few
j_gene: TRBJ2-5
CDR3nt: TGTGCCAGCAGTCCCAACGGAGGGACCCAGTACTTC
CDR3aa: CASSPNGGTQYF